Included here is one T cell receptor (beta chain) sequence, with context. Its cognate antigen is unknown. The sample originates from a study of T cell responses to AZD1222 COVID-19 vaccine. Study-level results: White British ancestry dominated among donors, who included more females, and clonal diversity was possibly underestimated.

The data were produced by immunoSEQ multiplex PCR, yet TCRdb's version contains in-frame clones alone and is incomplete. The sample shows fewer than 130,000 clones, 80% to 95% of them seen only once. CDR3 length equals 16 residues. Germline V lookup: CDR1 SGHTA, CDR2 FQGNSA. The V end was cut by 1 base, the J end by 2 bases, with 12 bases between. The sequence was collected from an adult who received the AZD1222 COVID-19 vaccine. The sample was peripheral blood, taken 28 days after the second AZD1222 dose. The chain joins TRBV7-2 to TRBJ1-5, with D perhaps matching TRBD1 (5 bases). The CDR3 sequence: CASSLVVQGGNQPQHF. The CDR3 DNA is TGTGCCAGCAGCTTAGTTGTTCAGGGCGGCAATCAGCCCCAGCATTTT. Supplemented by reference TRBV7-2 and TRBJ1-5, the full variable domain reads GAGVSQSPSNKVTEKGKDVELRCDPISGHTALYWYRQSLGQGLEFLIYFQGNSAPDKSGLPSDRFSAERTGGSVSTLTIQRTQQEDSAVYLCASSLVVQGGNQPQHFGDGTRLSIL.